These 16 T cell receptor beta chains originate from one sample sequenced in a study of blood T cells in healthy people across ages. A sample-barcoded 5' primer and a J-beta primer mix were used in a second PCR of about 7 to 12 cycles. MiXCR, run by TCRdb on the 5' RACE reads, gives a single entry per CDR3 protein. Altogether some 670,000 distinct CDR3 sequences are present, about 50% being singletons, with the ten largest covering 13%. Sequenced sample: blood. All receptors come from a woman older than 75 in good health.

The chain is built from TRBV4-1 and TRBJ2-3; 8 positions match TRBD1. CDR1 MGHRA and CDR2 YSYEKL come from the germline V gene. The CDR3 has 17 residues. The junction had 8 bases not matched to a gene; V was cut back by 2 bases and J by 1 base. CDR3 sequence (DNA): TGCGCCAGCAGCCAACCGTACAGGGGGTCGGGCACAGATACGCAGTATTTT. Amino acids: CASSQPYRGSGTDTQYF.

The chain carries TRBV11-2 and TRBJ2-3; 8 bases map to TRBD2. In germline, CDR1 is SGHAT, CDR2 FQNNGV. J was trimmed by 6 bases and V by 3 bases; bases with no gene match: 8. This CDR3 region has 15 residues. The CDR3 region has the DNA TGTGCCAGCAGCTTTACCAGCGGGGGCGGGGATACGCAGTATTTT. Its translation is CASSFTSGGGDTQYF.

In this sample, this clonotype turned up a few times. CDR3 loop: CASGVAGNEQFF. CDR3 DNA sequence: TGTGCCTCTGGGGTCGCGGGGAATGAGCAGTTCTTC. The V call is TRBV10-3, the J call TRBJ2-1; D is possibly TRBD2 (6 bases). The germline V gene has CDR1 ENHRY and CDR2 SYGVKD. This CDR3 comprises 12 residues. V was pared by 11 bases and J by 7 bases, with 15 bases between.

The sample holds a few counts of this clonotype. V and J are TRBV5-1 and TRBJ1-6; 10 bases line up with TRBD1. This CDR3 comprises 16 residues. Germline V gives CDR1 SGHRS, CDR2 YFSETQ. V gave up 2 bases and J gave up 5 bases; unmatched junction bases: 4. The DNA of the CDR3 is TGCGCCAGCAGCTTAAGACAGGGGGCAGATAATTCACCCCTCCACTTT. Its translation is CASSLRQGADNSPLHF.

V and J are TRBV28 and TRBJ2-7; the match to TRBD1 covers 7 bases. Germline CDR1 MDHEN, CDR2 SYDVKM. Losses at the gene ends were 7 bases for V and 1 base for J; bases not matched to a gene: 7. This CDR3 has 14 residues. The CDR3 region is CASTSRTGSYEQYF. The CDR3 DNA follows: TGTGCCAGCACTTCCAGGACAGGATCCTACGAGCAGTACTTC. The full variable domain, its missing parts supplied by reference TRBV28 and TRBJ2-7, is DVKVTQSSRYLVKRTGEKVFLECVQDMDHENMFWYRQDPGLGLRLIYFSYDVKMKEKGDIPEGYSVSREKKERFSLILESASTNQTSMYLCASTSRTGSYEQYFGPGTRLTVT.

The J gene is TRBJ2-7, the V gene TRBV15, with TRBD1 as a possible D gene (5 bases). Germline CDR1 is LNHNV and CDR2 is YYDKDF (reference sequence). The CDR3 runs to 15 residues. Trimming removed 0 bases from V and 3 bases from J, with 12 bases in between. For the CDR3, the DNA is TGTGCCACCAGCAGAGATGGGGCCAGATTCTACGAGCAGTACTTC. Its translation is CATSRDGARFYEQYF.

At least ten counts were recorded for this clonotype. J is TRBJ2-1 and V is TRBV2; 9 positions agree with TRBD1. Germline loops: CDR1 SNHLY, CDR2 FYNNEI. With V trimmed by 8 bases and J by 12 bases, 11 bases remained unmatched. The CDR3 loop spans 13 amino acids. DNA of the CDR3: TGTGCCAGCTTACAACAGGGGGCAAGCGCGCAGTTCTTC. Amino acid sequence: CASLQQGASAQFF.

This clonotype has at least ten counts. This chain joins TRBV6-5 and TRBJ2-1; no clear D gene. This CDR3 is built from 15 residues. Germline V gene lookup returns CDR1 MNHEY and CDR2 SVGAGI. The V and J ends lost 0 bases and 5 bases respectively, with 11 bases between them. The CDR3 spells CASSYSIRKNNEQFF. In DNA, the CDR3 is TGTGCCAGCAGTTACTCGATCCGCAAGAACAATGAGCAGTTCTTC.

The chain uses TRBV19 and TRBJ2-7; 8 nucleotides match TRBD1. V was pared by 4 bases and J by 7 bases, with 12 bases of the junction left unmatched. This CDR3 contains 15 residues. Per the germline V gene, CDR1 is LNHDA and CDR2 is SQIVND (reference sequence). The CDR3 here is CASSTGQGRWDEQYF. CDR3 in DNA: TGTGCCAGTAGTACAGGACAGGGTAGGTGGGATGAGCAGTACTTC.

This clonotype has more than one count but fewer than ten. A much more abundant neighbour one base away suggests this may be a read error. The genes are TRBV7-9 and TRBJ2-5; D gene ambiguous. V was clipped by 1 base and J by 11 bases, with 11 bases between them. Germline V gene data show CDR1 as SEHNR and CDR2 as FQNEAQ (reference sequence). The CDR3 loop spans 12 amino acids. CDR3 protein: CASSLGRNEQYF. The CDR3 DNA sequence: TGTGCCAGCAGCTTAGGCCGCAATGAGCAGTACTTC.

The J gene is TRBJ2-3, the V gene TRBV25-1; D remains ambiguous. Trimming took 0 bases from V and 6 from J, leaving 7 bases between them. The length of the CDR3 is 13 residues. Germline lookup yields CDR1 MGHDK and CDR2 SYGVNS. The CDR3 here is CASSEYIRDTQYF. The CDR3 region has the DNA TGTGCCAGCAGTGAATATATTAGGGATACGCAGTATTTT.

The chain combines TRBV10-3 with TRBJ2-5; TRBD2 matches at 8 bases. This CDR3 is 14 amino acids long. J gave up 4 bases and V 5 bases, and 6 bases lay outside the gene matches. Germline CDR1 ENHRY, CDR2 SYGVKD. CDR3 nucleotides: TGTGCCATCAGTTCGGGGGGGGATTTAGAGACCCAGTACTTC. This gives the protein CAISSGGDLETQYF.

V usage is TRBV5-1 and J usage is TRBJ2-1, with 7 bases aligning to TRBD1. The end of the DNA aligns better with TRBJ2-7, so the J call may be wrong. Germline V gene data show CDR1 as SGHRS and CDR2 as YFSETQ. This CDR3 is built from 18 residues. The CDR3 here is CASSYTTPGTASYNEQYF. The CDR3 nucleotides are TGCGCCAGCAGCTACACTACCCCCGGGACAGCCTCCTACAATGAGCAGTACTTC.

The J gene is TRBJ2-3, the V gene TRBV24-1; 9 bases align to TRBD2. The CDR3 covers 15 residues. With V trimmed by 5 bases and J by 6 bases, 8 bases remained unmatched. The germline CDR1 and CDR2 sequences are KGHDR and SFDVKD. The CDR3: CATSGASGISDTQYF. In DNA, the CDR3 is TGTGCCACCAGTGGGGCTAGCGGGATTTCGGATACGCAGTATTTT.

This clonotype occurred once. The chain combines TRBV12-3 or TRBV12-4 with TRBJ1-2, with 7 bases lining up with TRBD1. The CDR3 is 15 residues long. V gave up 5 bases and J gave up 4 bases; unmatched junction bases: 10. CDR3 sequence: CASSIPWGQTYGYTF. As DNA, the CDR3 is TGTGCCAGCAGTATCCCATGGGGACAGACCTATGGCTACACCTTC.

This clonotype was recorded many times. The V and J genes are TRBV28 and TRBJ2-3; 8 bases agree with TRBD2. The CDR3 totals 14 residues. After removal of 10 bases from V and 6 bases from J, the junction contained 12 bases not matched to a gene. In germline, CDR1 is MDHEN, CDR2 SYDVKM. The CDR3 bases are TGTGCCACGGCTCGGGGGGGGCAGACGGATACGCAGTATTTT. Its protein is CATARGGQTDTQYF.